This T cell receptor (beta chain) was profiled in a study of cytomegalovirus exposure and HLA in healthy donors. The PCR had 60 Vbeta and 13 Jbeta primers. Source study methods: Among the unique TCR beta chains that a later analysis counted, 70 million to 85 million in all, roughly 11 million were shared. Only in-frame clones appear in the TCRdb table, and some are missing; sequencing was by immunoSEQ multiplex PCR. V, J and clone size derive from that table, while D and trimming were established from the DNA sequence. There are 120,000 to 150,000 clones in the sample; approximately 9% occur only once, and 1.8% lies in the top ten. V gave up 1 base and J gave up 5 bases, with 11 bases separating them. The CDR3 length is 14 residues. Germline V lookup: CDR1 MNHNS, CDR2 SASEGT. Study-wide results and limits: Some V segments (TRBV6-2 and TRBV6-3 among them) were excluded as indistinguishable. Later work found that TCR association rates differed between HLA loci; DRB1 had the most and HLA-C the fewest.

This clone was observed a handful of times. Its antigen is unidentified. V is TRBV6-1 and J is TRBJ1-2, with D possibly being TRBD1 (6 bases). Sequencing was carried out using PBMCs. This TCR came from a male donor in good health and CMV-seronegative. CDR3 nucleotides: TGTGCCAGCAGTGAAGGGGGGGGCGGATATGGCTACACCTTC. Translating gives CASSEGGGGYGYTF.